Described below is a single T cell receptor (beta chain) sequence and its context. Its antigen is currently unknown. These data are taken from a study of PD-L1 blockade in urothelial cancer. Losses at the gene ends were 4 bases for V and 5 bases for J; bases not matched to a gene: 9. CDR3 length: 15 amino acids. Per germline, CDR1 SGHDN and CDR2 FVKESK. Data came from immunoSEQ multiplex PCR; TCRdb stores just in-frame clones and leaves some out. There are 40,000 or so clones in the sample; over 75% occur only once, and 3.5% lies in the top ten. Whole-study results and caveats: Tumor-associated clones in the blood of durable-benefit patients grew more at 3 weeks.

Sequencing used PBMCs, obtained around atezolizumab (anti-PD-L1) treatment. The chain uses TRBV14 and TRBJ2-7, with 9 positions matching TRBD2. This sequence was found in an older man with urothelial cancer. The CDR3 coding sequence is TGTGCCAGCAGCCTTATAGCGGGAGTATCCCACGAGCAGTACTTC. Protein product: CASSLIAGVSHEQYF.